One and the same sample provided the 2 T cell receptor beta chains below, sequenced in a study of beta chain features in type 1 diabetes. TCRB transcripts that were expressed got sequenced, as all of the isolated RNA had been reverse transcribed. Generated by immunoSEQ multiplex PCR, the TCRdb table keeps only in-frame clones and is missing some. The sample holds around 400,000 clones, over 12% seen once. Sequencing was carried out using naive CD4+ T cells from blood. All receptors come from a woman aged 18-29 years in good health.

This chain connects TRBV5-6 to TRBJ1-2; possibly TRBD1 for D (5 bases). This CDR3 is 12 amino acids long. Germline V lookup: CDR1 SGHDT, CDR2 YYEEEE. The V gene lost 4 bases and the J gene lost 4 bases, with 8 bases spanning the gap. CDR3 nucleotide sequence: TGTGCCAGCAGCATAGACAGCTATGGCTACACCTTC. Translation gives CASSIDSYGYTF.

This clone was seen a handful of times. The chain combines TRBV5-1 with TRBJ2-7, with 8 nucleotides matching TRBD1. Germline loops: CDR1 SGHRS, CDR2 YFSETQ. Trimming removed 2 bases from V and 2 bases from J; junction bases left unmatched: 3. The CDR3 runs 14 residues. CDR3 sequence (DNA): TGCGCCAGCAGCTTAGGGACAGGCCCCTACGAGCAGTACTTC. Protein: CASSLGTGPYEQYF.